One and the same sample provided the 9 T cell receptor beta chains below, sequenced in a study of response to subunit inactivated influenza vaccine. TCRdb redid the calling of the RT-PCR reads with MiXCR, one entry per CDR3 protein. The repertoire has 710,000 or so distinct CDR3 sequences, 15% to 19% of them found once; the top ten carry 11%. The sequenced sample was PBMCs from blood, obtained approximately 13 days after vaccination. Receptor source: a man aged 50 to 60 who received an inactivated influenza vaccine.

In this sample, this clonotype turned up a few times. The chain joins TRBV20-1 to TRBJ2-7; D is perhaps TRBD1 (5 bases). V gave up 3 bases and J gave up 3 bases, with 9 bases separating them. CDR1 DFQATT and CDR2 SNEGSKA come from the germline V gene (reference sequence). The CDR3 sequence is 12 residues long. The CDR3 DNA is TGCAGTGCTAGGGCAGGGAACTACGAGCAGTACTTC. Translating gives CSARAGNYEQYF.

This clonotype was recorded a few times. The J gene is TRBJ2-1, the V gene TRBV13; TRBD1 aligns across 9 bases. Germline loops: CDR1 PRHDT, CDR2 FYEKMQ (reference sequence). This CDR3 is built from 15 residues. The V gene end was trimmed by 2 bases and the J gene end by 10 bases; junction bases not matched to a gene: 9. The CDR3 region is CASSLWDRALREQFF. The CDR3 DNA sequence: TGTGCCAGCAGCTTATGGGACAGGGCGTTGAGAGAGCAGTTCTTC.

The CDR3 reads CASSPAGGVYEQYF. CDR3 nucleotide sequence: TGCGCCAGCAGCCCAGCGGGGGGGGTCTACGAGCAGTACTTC. This chain links TRBV5-1 with TRBJ2-7; 10 nucleotides line up with TRBD2. The length of the CDR3 is 14 residues. CDR1 SGHRS and CDR2 YFSETQ come from the germline V gene. V shed 4 bases, J shed 3 bases, and the junction held 4 bases outside the gene matches.

There are a few counts of this clonotype. The chain couples TRBV5-1 to TRBJ2-7, with 8 bases that match TRBD1. The CDR3 runs 15 residues. V lost 4 bases and J lost 0; bases outside the gene matches: 6. Germline CDR1 reads SGHRS; CDR2 reads YFSETQ. The chain's CDR3 is CASSRTGFSSYEQYF. CDR3 coding DNA: TGCGCCAGCAGCCGGACAGGGTTCAGCTCCTACGAGCAGTACTTC.

The genes are TRBV29-1 and TRBJ2-7; the D gene is possibly TRBD2 (6 bases). Trimming removed 4 bases at V and 4 bases at J, with 8 bases between. The V gene's germline CDR1 is SQVTM and CDR2 ANQGSEA. This CDR3 contains 11 residues. CDR3 sequence reads: CSVGEVYEQYF. The CDR3 DNA follows: TGCAGCGTTGGGGAGGTTTACGAGCAGTACTTC.

This chain links TRBV20-1 with TRBJ2-1; 12 positions agree with TRBD1. The CDR3 is 16 amino acids. Germline values: CDR1 DFQATT, CDR2 SNEGSKA (reference sequence). The V and J ends lost 1 base and 9 bases, in that order; junction bases with no gene match: 10. The CDR3 bases are TGCAGTGCTAGAGTGTTGGTGGGACAGGGGGCAACTGAGCAGTTCTTC. This gives the protein CSARVLVGQGATEQFF.

The sample holds a few counts of this clonotype. The chain combines TRBV6-1 with TRBJ1-4; 7 bases map to TRBD1. Germline CDR1 reads MNHNS; CDR2 reads SASEGT. CDR3 size: 15 residues. Germline trimming cut 7 bases from V and 0 bases from J; bases unmatched to any gene: 5. CDR3 nucleotides: TGTGCCAGCAACCGACAGGGTTCAACTAATGAAAAACTGTTTTTT. This sequence encodes CASNRQGSTNEKLFF.

The chain uses TRBV6-2 or TRBV6-3 and TRBJ2-5, with D perhaps being TRBD1 or TRBD2 (5 bases each). The CDR3 has 12 amino acids. Deletions cut 7 bases from V and 2 bases from J, with 8 bases between. Germline-derived CDR1 and CDR2 are MNHEY and SVGEGT. CDR3 nucleotide sequence: TGTGCCAGCACGGGGCATCAAGAGACCCAGTACTTC. This codes for CASTGHQETQYF.

This clonotype was detected a few times. This chain connects TRBV29-1 to TRBJ2-1; 8 bases align to TRBD2. Germline CDR1 is SQVTM and CDR2 is ANQGSEA. Unmatched junction bases numbered 18, after V lost 8 bases and J lost 6 bases. This CDR3 spans 16 amino acids. The DNA for the CDR3 is TGCAGCTCCTGGCGTCGAAACGGGAGGGGGGTCAATGAGCAGTTCTTC. The encoded protein is CSSWRRNGRGVNEQFF.